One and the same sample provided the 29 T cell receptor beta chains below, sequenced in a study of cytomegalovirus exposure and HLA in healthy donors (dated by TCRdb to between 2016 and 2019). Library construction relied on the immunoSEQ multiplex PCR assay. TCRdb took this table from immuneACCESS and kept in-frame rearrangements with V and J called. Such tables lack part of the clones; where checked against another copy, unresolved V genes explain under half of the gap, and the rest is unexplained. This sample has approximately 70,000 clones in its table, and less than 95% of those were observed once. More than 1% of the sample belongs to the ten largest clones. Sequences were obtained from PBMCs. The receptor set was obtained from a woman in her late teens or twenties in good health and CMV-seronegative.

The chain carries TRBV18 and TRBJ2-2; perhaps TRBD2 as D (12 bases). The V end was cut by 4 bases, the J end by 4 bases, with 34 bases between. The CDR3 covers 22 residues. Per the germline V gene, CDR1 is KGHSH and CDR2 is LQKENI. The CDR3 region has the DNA TGTGCCAGCTCACGGTCGGACAGGGGGCGTTGGACTAGCGGGGCGGGCACCGGGGAGCTGTTTTTT. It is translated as CASSRSDRGRWTSGAGTGELFF.

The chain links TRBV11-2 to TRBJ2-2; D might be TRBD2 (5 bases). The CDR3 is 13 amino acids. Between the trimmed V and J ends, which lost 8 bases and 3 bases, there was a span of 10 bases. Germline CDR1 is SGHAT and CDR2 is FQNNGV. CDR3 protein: CASGLAYTGELFF. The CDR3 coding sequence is TGTGCCAGCGGATTAGCGTACACCGGGGAGCTGTTTTTT.

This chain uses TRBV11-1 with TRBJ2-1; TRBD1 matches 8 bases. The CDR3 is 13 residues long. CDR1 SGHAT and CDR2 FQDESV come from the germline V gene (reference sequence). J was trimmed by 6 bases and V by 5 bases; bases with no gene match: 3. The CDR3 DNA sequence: TGTGCCAGCAGCAAAGACAGGGGCAATGAGCAGTTCTTC. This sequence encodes CASSKDRGNEQFF.

This CDR3 is CASSLAPGGGAGVYEQYF. The CDR3 DNA sequence: TGTGCCAGCAGCTTAGCCCCGGGTGGGGGCGCAGGAGTCTACGAGCAGTACTTC. V gene TRBV11-2 combines with J gene TRBJ2-7, with TRBD1 as a possible D gene (6 bases). V dropped 1 base and J dropped 3 bases, with 22 bases sitting between them. CDR3 length: 18 amino acids. The germline V gene encodes CDR1 SGHAT and CDR2 FQNNGV.

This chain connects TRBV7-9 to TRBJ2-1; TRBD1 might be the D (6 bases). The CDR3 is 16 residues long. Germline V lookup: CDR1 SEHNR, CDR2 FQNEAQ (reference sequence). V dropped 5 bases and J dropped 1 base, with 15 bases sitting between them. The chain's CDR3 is CASSNLDSLSYNEQFF. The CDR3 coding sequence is TGTGCCAGCAGCAACCTGGACAGTCTGTCCTACAATGAGCAGTTCTTC.

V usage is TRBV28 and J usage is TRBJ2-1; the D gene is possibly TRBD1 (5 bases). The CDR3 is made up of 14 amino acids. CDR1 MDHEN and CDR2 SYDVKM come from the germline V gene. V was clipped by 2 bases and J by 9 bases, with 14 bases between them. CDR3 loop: CASSLESGFGEQFF. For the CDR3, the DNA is TGTGCCAGCAGTTTAGAGTCAGGGTTTGGTGAGCAGTTCTTC.

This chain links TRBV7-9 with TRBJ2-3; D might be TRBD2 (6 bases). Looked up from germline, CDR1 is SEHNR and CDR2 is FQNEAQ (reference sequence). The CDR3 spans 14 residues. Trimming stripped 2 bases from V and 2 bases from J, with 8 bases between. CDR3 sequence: CASSLRGTTDTQYF. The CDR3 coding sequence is TGTGCCAGCAGCTTACGCGGGACCACAGATACGCAGTATTTT.

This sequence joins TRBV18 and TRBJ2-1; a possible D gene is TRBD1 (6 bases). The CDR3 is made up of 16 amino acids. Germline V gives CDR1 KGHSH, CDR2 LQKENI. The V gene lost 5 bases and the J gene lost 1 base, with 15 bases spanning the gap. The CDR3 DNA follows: TGTGCCAGCTCAGGATACCGGGACACGTCCTACAATGAGCAGTTCTTC. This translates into CASSGYRDTSYNEQFF.

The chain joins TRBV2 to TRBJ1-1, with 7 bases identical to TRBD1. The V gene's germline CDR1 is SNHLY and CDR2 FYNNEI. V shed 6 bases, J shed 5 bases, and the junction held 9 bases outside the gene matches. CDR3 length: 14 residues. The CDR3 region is CASRRTGIRTEAFF. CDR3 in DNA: TGTGCCAGCAGACGGACAGGTATTAGGACTGAAGCTTTCTTT.

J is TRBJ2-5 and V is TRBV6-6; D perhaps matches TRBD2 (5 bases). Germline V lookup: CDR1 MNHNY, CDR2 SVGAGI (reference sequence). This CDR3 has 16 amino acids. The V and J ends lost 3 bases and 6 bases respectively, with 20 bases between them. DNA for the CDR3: TGTGCCAGCAGTTATGGCGGGCTTCGAGACGGGCAGACCCAGTACTTC. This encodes CASSYGGLRDGQTQYF.

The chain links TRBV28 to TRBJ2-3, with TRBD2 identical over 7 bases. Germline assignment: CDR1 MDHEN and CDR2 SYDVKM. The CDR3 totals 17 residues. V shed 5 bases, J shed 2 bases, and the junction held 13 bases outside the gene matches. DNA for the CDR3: TGTGCCAGCAGTCCCACGAGGGTAGCGGGCATCACAGATACGCAGTATTTT. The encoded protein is CASSPTRVAGITDTQYF.

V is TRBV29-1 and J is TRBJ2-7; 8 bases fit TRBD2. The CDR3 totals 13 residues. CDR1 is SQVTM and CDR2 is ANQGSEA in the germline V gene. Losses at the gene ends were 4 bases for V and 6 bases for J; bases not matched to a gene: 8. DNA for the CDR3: TGCAGCGTTGTTGGAGCGGGAGAAGGCGAGCAGTACTTC. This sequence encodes CSVVGAGEGEQYF.

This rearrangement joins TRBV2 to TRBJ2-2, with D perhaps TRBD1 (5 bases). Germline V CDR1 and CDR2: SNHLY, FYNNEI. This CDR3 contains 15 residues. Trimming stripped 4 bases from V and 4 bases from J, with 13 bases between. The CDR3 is CASSVAAQGTGELFF. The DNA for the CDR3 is TGTGCCAGCAGTGTTGCGGCTCAGGGCACCGGGGAGCTGTTTTTT.

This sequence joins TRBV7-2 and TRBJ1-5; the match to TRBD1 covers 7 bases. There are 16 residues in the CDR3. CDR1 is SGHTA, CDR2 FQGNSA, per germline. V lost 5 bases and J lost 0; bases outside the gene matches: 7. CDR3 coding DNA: TGTGCCAGCAGCCCCGGGACAGAAACTAGCAATCAGCCCCAGCATTTT. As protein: CASSPGTETSNQPQHF.

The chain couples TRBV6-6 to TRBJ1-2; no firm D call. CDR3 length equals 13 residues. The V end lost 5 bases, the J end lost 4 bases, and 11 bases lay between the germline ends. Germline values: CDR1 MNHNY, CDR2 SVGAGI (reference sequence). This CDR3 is CASSPFRSYGYTF. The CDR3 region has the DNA TGTGCCAGCAGTCCTTTTAGGAGCTATGGCTACACCTTC.

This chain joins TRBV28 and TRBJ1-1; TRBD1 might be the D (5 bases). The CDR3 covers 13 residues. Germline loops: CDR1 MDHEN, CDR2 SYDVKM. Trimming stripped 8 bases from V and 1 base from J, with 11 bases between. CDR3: CASQTTGNTEAFF. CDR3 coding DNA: TGTGCCAGCCAGACCACAGGGAACACTGAAGCTTTCTTT.

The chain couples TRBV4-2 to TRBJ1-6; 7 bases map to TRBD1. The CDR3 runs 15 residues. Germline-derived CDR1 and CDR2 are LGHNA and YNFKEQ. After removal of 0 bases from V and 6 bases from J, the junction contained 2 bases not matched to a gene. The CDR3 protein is CASSQDRDSNSPLHF. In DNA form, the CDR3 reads TGTGCCAGCAGCCAAGACCGGGACAGTAATTCACCCCTCCACTTT.

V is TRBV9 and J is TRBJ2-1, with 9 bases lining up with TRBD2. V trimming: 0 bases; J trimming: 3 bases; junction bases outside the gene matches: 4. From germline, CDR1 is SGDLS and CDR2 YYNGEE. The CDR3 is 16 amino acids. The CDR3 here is CASSVGAGGDYNEQFF. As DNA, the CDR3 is TGTGCCAGCAGCGTAGGGGCGGGAGGGGACTACAATGAGCAGTTCTTC. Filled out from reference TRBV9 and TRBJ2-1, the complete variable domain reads DSGVTQTPKHLITATGQRVTLRCSPRSGDLSVYWYQQSLDQGLQFLIQYYNGEERAKGNILERFSAQQFPDLHSELNLSSLELGDSALYFCASSVGAGGDYNEQFFGPGTRLTVL.

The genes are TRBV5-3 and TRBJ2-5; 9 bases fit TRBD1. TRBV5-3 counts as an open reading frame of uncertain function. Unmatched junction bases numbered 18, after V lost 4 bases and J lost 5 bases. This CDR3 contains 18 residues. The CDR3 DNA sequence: TGTGCCAGAAGCCCACAGATATTACAGGGGGCGCCGGGGGAGACCCAGTACTTC. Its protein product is CARSPQILQGAPGETQYF.

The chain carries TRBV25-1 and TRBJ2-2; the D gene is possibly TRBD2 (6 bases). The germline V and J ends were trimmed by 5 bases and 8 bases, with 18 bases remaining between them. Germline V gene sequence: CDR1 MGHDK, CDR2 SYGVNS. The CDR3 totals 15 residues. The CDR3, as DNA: TGTGCCAGCAGTCCCCGACCGGGAGAGGGAGGGGAGCTGTTTTTT. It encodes CASSPRPGEGGELFF.

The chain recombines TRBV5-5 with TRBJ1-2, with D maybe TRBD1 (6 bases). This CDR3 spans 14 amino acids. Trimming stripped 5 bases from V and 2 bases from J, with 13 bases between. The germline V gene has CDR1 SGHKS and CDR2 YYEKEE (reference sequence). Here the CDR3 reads CASSTGPLNYGYTF. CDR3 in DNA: TGTGCCAGCAGTACAGGGCCCCTAAACTATGGCTACACCTTC.

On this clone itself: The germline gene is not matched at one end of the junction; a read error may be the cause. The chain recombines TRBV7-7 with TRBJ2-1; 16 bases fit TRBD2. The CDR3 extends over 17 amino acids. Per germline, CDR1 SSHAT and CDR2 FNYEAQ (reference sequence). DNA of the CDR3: TGTGCTAGCAGCTCGAATCCGGGACTAGCGGGAGGGAATGAGCAGTTCTTC. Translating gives CASSSNPGLAGGNEQFF.

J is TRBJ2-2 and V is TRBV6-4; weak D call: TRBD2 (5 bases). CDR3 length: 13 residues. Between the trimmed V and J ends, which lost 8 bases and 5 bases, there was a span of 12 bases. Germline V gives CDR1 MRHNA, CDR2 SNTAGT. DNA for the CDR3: TGTGCCAGCTCCTTCGGGGAGACCGGGGAGCTGTTTTTT. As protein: CASSFGETGELFF.

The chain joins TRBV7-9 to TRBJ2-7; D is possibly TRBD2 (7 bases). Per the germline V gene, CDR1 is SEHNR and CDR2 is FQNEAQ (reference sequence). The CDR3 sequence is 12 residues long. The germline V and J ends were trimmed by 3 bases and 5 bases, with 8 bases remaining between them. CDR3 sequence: CASSLGGHEQYF. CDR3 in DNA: TGTGCCAGCAGCTTGGGGGGGCACGAGCAGTACTTC.

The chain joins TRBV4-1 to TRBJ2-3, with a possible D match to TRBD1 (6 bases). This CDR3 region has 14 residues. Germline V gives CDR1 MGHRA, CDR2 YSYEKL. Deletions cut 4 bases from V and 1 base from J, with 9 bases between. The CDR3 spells CASSPGHGTDTQYF. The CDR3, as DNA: TGCGCCAGCAGCCCGGGACACGGCACAGATACGCAGTATTTT.

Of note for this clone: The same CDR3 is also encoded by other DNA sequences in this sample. CDR3 in DNA: TGTGCCAGCAGCTTGGGCCAGGGTGGCACTGAAGCTTTCTTT. Its translation: CASSLGQGGTEAFF. The chain has TRBV5-6 and TRBJ1-1, with a tentative D call TRBD1 (5 bases). The CDR3 has 14 amino acids. The V gene's germline CDR1 is SGHDT and CDR2 YYEEEE. V was trimmed by 0 bases and J by 4 bases, leaving 10 bases between them. The full variable domain, rest sourced from reference TRBV5-6 and TRBJ1-1, is DAGVTQSPTHLIKTRGQQVTLRCSPKSGHDTVSWYQQALGQGPQFIFQYYEEEERQRGNFPDRFSGHQFPNYSSELNVNALLLGDSALYLCASSLGQGGTEAFFGQGTRLTVV.

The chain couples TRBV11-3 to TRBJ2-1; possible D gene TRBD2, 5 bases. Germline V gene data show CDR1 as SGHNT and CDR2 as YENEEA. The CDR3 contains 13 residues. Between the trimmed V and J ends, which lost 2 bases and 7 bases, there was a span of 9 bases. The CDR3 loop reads CASSLNSGNEQFF. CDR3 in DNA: TGTGCCAGCAGCTTAAATTCGGGAAATGAGCAGTTCTTC.

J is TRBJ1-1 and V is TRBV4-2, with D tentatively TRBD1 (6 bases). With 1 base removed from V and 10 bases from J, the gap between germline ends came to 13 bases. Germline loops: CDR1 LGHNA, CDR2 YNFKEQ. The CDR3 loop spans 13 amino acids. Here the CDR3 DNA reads TGTGCCAGCAGCCAAGTGGGGGCCGATGGAGCTTTCTTT. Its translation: CASSQVGADGAFF.

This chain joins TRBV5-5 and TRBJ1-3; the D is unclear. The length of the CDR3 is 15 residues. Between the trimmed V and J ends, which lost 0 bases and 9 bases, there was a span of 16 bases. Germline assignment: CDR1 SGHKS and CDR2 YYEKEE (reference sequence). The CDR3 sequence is CASSLGAGGLVTIYF. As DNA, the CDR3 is TGTGCCAGCAGCTTGGGTGCCGGCGGGTTAGTCACCATATATTTT.